This T cell receptor (beta chain) was profiled in a study of PD-L1 blockade in urothelial cancer. This clone was counted once. V shed 0 bases, J shed 2 bases, and the junction held 3 bases outside the gene matches. CDR1 is SGHRS and CDR2 is YFSETQ in the germline V gene. This CDR3 region has 17 residues. Clones were read by immunoSEQ multiplex PCR, and TCRdb kept only the in-frame ones, dropping some. The top ten clones hold about 1.6% of a sample with approximately 63,000 clones, 75% to 85% of them seen once. As to time point: pretreatment peripheral blood. The V gene is TRBV5-1, the J gene TRBJ2-1, with 12 nucleotides matching TRBD2. This material consisted of PBMCs, taken around atezolizumab (anti-PD-L1) treatment. This sequence was found in a man between 65 and 85 years old with urothelial cancer. In DNA, the CDR3 is TGCGCCAGCAGCTTGGATGGACTAGCGGGGCCCTACAATGAGCAGTTCTTC. Protein product: CASSLDGLAGPYNEQFF.